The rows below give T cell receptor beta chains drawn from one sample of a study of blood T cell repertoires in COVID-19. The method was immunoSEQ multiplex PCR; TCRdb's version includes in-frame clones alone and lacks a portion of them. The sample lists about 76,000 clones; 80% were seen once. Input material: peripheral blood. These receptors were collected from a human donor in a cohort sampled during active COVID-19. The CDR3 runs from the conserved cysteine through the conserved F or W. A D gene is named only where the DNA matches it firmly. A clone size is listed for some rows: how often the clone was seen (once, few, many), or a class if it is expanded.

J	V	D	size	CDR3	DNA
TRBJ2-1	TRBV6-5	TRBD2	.	CASRGTSGSSQFF	TGTGCCAGCAGGGGGACTAGCGGGAGTTCTCAGTTCTTC
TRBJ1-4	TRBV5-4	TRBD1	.	CASSYRTGGYEKLFF	TGTGCCAGCAGCTACAGGACAGGGGGCTATGAAAAACTGTTTTTT
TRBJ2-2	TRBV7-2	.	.	CASSLQAGSRTGELFF	TGTGCCAGCAGCTTACAGGCAGGGTCACGTACCGGGGAGCTGTTTTTT
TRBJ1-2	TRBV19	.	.	CASSFPRPGTNYGYTF	TGTGCCAGTAGTTTCCCAAGGCCGGGGACAAACTATGGCTACACCTTC
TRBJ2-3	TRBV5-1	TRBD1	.	CASSTALTGGGTDTQYF	TGCGCCAGCAGCACAGCCTTGACAGGGGGTGGCACAGATACGCAGTATTTT
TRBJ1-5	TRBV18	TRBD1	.	CASSRTGVGNQPQHF	TGTGCCAGCTCACGGACAGGGGTTGGCAATCAGCCCCAGCATTTT
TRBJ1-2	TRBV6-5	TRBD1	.	CASIDRDRGYGYTF	TGTGCCAGCATAGACAGGGATCGTGGCTATGGCTACACCTTC
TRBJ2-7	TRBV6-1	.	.	CASSDIPGGYEQYF	TGTGCCAGCAGTGATATCCCCGGGGGCTACGAGCAGTACTTC
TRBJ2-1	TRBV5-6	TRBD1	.	CASSPGRTGAYNEQFF	TGTGCCAGCAGCCCCGGGCGGACAGGGGCATACAATGAGCAGTTCTTC
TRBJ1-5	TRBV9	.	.	CASSGAGGNQPQHF	TGTGCCAGCAGCGGCGCCGGGGGGAATCAGCCCCAGCATTTT
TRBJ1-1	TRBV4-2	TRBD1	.	CASSHRRRTGLISNTEAFF	TGTGCCAGCAGCCATAGGAGGAGGACAGGCCTGATTTCGAACACTGAAGCTTTCTTT
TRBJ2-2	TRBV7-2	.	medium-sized	CASSPPLGVGGTGELFF	TGTGCCAGCAGCCCCCCCTTGGGGGTCGGGGGCACCGGGGAGCTGTTTTTT
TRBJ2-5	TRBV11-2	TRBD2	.	CASSSRGEGETQYF	TGTGCCAGCAGCTCCCGGGGGGAAGGCGAGACCCAGTACTTC
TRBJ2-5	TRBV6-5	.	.	CASSYTGRVGRETQYF	TGTGCCAGCAGTTACACCGGCAGGGTGGGTCGGGAGACCCAGTACTTC
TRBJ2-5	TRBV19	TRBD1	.	CASSRDRGGEETQYF	TGTGCCAGTAGTAGGGACAGGGGGGGGGAAGAGACCCAGTACTTC
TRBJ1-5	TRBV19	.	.	CASSRRGTLEGRPQHF	TGTGCCAGTAGCCGACGCGGGACCCTCGAGGGTCGGCCCCAGCATTTT
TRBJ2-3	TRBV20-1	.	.	CSRSFSDTQYF	TGCAGTCGGAGTTTTTCAGATACGCAGTATTTT